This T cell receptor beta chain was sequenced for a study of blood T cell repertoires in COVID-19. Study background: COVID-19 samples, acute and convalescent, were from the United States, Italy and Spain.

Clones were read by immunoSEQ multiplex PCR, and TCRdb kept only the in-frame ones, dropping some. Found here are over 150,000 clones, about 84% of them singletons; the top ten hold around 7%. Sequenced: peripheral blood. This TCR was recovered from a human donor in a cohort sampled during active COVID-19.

In DNA, the CDR3 is TGTGCCAGCAGCCCCGAACCAGGCGGGAGAAACACCATATATTTT. Translation: CASSPEPGGRNTIYF. This rearrangement joins TRBV9 to TRBJ1-3, with unresolved D. Trimming stripped 4 bases from V and 5 bases from J, with 16 bases between. CDR1 and CDR2 (germline): SGDLS, YYNGEE. This CDR3 has 15 residues.